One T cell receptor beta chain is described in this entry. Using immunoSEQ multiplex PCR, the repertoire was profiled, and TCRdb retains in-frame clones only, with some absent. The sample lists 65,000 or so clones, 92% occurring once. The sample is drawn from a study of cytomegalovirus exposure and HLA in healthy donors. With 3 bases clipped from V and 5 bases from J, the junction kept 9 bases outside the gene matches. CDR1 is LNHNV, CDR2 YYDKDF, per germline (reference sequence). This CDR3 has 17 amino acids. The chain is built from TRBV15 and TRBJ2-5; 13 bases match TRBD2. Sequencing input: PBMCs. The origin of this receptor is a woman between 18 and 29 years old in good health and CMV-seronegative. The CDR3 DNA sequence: TGTGCCACCAGCAGTACTAGCGGGAGGGCCTCTCTTGAGACCCAGTACTTC. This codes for CATSSTSGRASLETQYF. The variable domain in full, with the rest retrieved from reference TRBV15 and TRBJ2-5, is DAMVIQNPRYQVTQFGKPVTLSCSQTLNHNVMYWYQQKSSQAPKLLFHYYDKDFNNEADTPDNFQSRRPNTSFCFLDIRSPGLGDTAMYLCATSSTSGRASLETQYFGPGTRLLVL.